This is a list of T cell receptor beta chains from one sample in a study of OX40 agonist ivuxolimab in advanced cancers. TCRdb keeps only in-frame clones here, not all; method: immunoSEQ multiplex PCR. The sample gives 68,000 or so clones, about 84% of which show up once; roughly a tenth is in the top ten. The specimen was CD4+ or CD8+ T cells sorted from blood, collected in a trial of the OX40 agonist ivuxolimab. Receptors originate from an adult with an advanced solid tumor such as melanoma, head and neck, liver or kidney cancer. Both conserved end residues are part of each CDR3. A D gene is named only where the DNA matches it firmly. Some rows have no size entry. The others give once, few or many, or a class for an expanded clone.

few,.,TRBV7-3,12,TRBJ2-5,CASSLNGETQYF,TGTGCCAGCAGCTTAAACGGGGAGACCCAGTACTTC
.,.,TRBV28,15,TRBJ1-1,CASSAPGEGGTEAFF,TGTGCCAGCAGTGCCCCTGGGGAGGGAGGCACTGAAGCTTTCTTT
.,.,TRBV5-4,12,TRBJ1-5,CASSQADQPQHF,TGTGCCAGCAGCCAAGCGGATCAGCCCCAGCATTTT
.,.,TRBV4-2,15,TRBJ2-7,CASSPGNREAYEQYF,TGTGCCAGCAGCCCCGGCAACAGGGAGGCCTACGAGCAGTACTTC
.,TRBD1,TRBV9,18,TRBJ2-2,CASSVTPQDRGSTGELFF,TGTGCCAGCAGCGTAACCCCTCAGGACAGGGGGAGCACCGGGGAGCTGTTTTTT
.,.,TRBV30,13,TRBJ2-3,CACSVGNTDTQYF,TGTGCCTGTTCGGTCGGGAACACAGATACGCAGTATTTT
.,.,TRBV30,15,TRBJ1-2,CAWSVGLGAGYGYTF,TGTGCCTGGAGTGTAGGATTGGGAGCGGGCTATGGCTACACCTTC
.,.,TRBV28,13,TRBJ2-3,CASSTAMTDTQYF,TGTGCCAGTAGTACAGCCATGACAGATACGCAGTATTTT
once,.,TRBV15,13,TRBJ1-1,CATSRASSTEAFF,TGTGCCACCAGCAGAGCCTCCTCGACTGAAGCTTTCTTT
.,TRBD1,TRBV10-2,14,TRBJ2-3,CATQRVGGPDTQYF,TGCGCCACCCAGAGGGTAGGGGGCCCAGATACGCAGTATTTT
.,TRBD2,TRBV2,15,TRBJ2-1,CASSEVLAVNNEQFF,TGTGCCAGCAGTGAAGTTCTAGCGGTGAACAATGAGCAGTTCTTC
.,.,TRBV14,15,TRBJ2-1,CASSQERLAQNEQFF,TGTGCCAGCAGCCAAGAAAGGCTAGCTCAGAATGAGCAGTTCTTC
.,TRBD2,TRBV27,19,TRBJ2-2,CASIKGLAGDGRNTGELFF,TGTGCCAGTATTAAAGGACTAGCGGGAGACGGGAGGAACACCGGGGAGCTGTTTTTT
.,TRBD1,TRBV28,13,TRBJ2-7,CASSLRDRNKWYF,TGTGCCAGCAGTTTACGGGACAGGAATAAGTGGTACTTC
.,TRBD1,TRBV7-8,17,TRBJ1-6,CASSLRNPGQAFGALHF,TGTGCCAGCAGCCTACGGAATCCGGGACAGGCTTTCGGAGCCCTCCACTTT
.,TRBD1,TRBV5-1,17,TRBJ1-1,CASSSSGQGVMNTEAFF,TGCGCCAGCAGCTCCTCGGGACAGGGAGTGATGAACACTGAAGCTTTCTTT
.,.,TRBV4-2,16,TRBJ2-3,CASSHARDLSTDTQYF,TGTGCCAGCAGCCACGCCCGGGACTTGAGCACAGATACGCAGTATTTT
.,.,TRBV7-9,13,TRBJ1-4,CASSSPGDEKLFF,TGTGCCAGCAGCTCCCCCGGTGATGAAAAACTGTTTTTT
.,TRBD2,TRBV5-1,15,TRBJ2-1,CASSLSSGAYNEQFF,TGCGCCAGCAGCTTGTCTAGCGGAGCATACAATGAGCAGTTCTTC
.,.,TRBV5-1,16,TRBJ2-3,CASSLVQGASTDTQYF,TGCGCCAGCAGCTTGGTCCAGGGCGCCTCGACAGATACGCAGTATTTT
.,.,TRBV7-2,14,TRBJ1-3,CASSFGTLGNTIYF,TGTGCCAGCAGCTTTGGGACGTTGGGAAACACCATATATTTT
.,.,TRBV5-1,14,TRBJ2-3,CASSTGGRGDTQYF,TGCGCCAGCAGCACCGGGGGCAGGGGAGATACGCAGTATTTT
.,TRBD1,TRBV2,15,TRBJ2-2,CASSEAGQGTGELFF,TGTGCCAGCAGTGAAGCGGGACAGGGGACCGGGGAGCTGTTTTTT
.,TRBD2,TRBV5-6,17,TRBJ2-5,CASSLLYPAGGIETQYF,TGTGCCAGCAGCTTGCTCTACCCAGCGGGAGGAATTGAGACCCAGTACTTC
few,.,TRBV10-3,12,TRBJ1-2,CAISESLYGYTF,TGTGCCATCAGTGAGTCGCTCTATGGCTACACCTTC
.,TRBD2,TRBV7-8,18,TRBJ2-1,CASSLRALTSGAYNEQFF,TGTGCCAGCAGCTTACGGGCACTCACTAGCGGGGCATACAATGAGCAGTTCTTC
.,TRBD1,TRBV6-5,15,TRBJ1-1,CASLRSQMTGNEAFF,TGTGCCAGCCTTAGATCCCAAATGACAGGGAATGAAGCTTTCTTT
.,.,TRBV6-6,15,TRBJ1-5,CASSYGVGGNQPQHF,TGTGCCAGCAGTTACGGAGTAGGGGGCAATCAGCCCCAGCATTTT
.,.,TRBV4-1,17,TRBJ1-1,CASSLVGGGDNPGGAFF,TGCGCCAGCAGCCTAGTAGGGGGGGGCGACAATCCGGGAGGAGCTTTCTTT
.,TRBD1,TRBV6-1,15,TRBJ1-3,CASSATGGGGNTIYF,TGTGCCAGCAGCGCCACAGGGGGGGGAGGAAACACCATATATTTT
.,TRBD1,TRBV30,15,TRBJ2-2,CAWRTQDRGVGELFF,TGTGCCTGGAGGACGCAAGACAGGGGCGTCGGGGAGCTGTTTTTT
.,TRBD1,TRBV5-1,14,TRBJ1-1,CASSLVGQGTEAFF,TGCGCCAGCAGCTTGGTGGGACAGGGAACTGAAGCTTTCTTT
.,TRBD1,TRBV7-7,13,TRBJ2-5,CASSETGFETQYF,TGTGCCAGCAGCGAGACAGGGTTTGAGACCCAGTACTTC
.,TRBD2,TRBV29-1,14,TRBJ2-5,CSVSPLAGVETQYF,TGCAGCGTTTCCCCACTAGCGGGAGTCGAGACCCAGTACTTC
.,TRBD1,TRBV15,16,TRBJ1-2,CATSRPGQGGTYGYTF,TGTGCCACCAGCAGACCCGGACAGGGTGGAACCTATGGCTACACCTTC
few,TRBD1,TRBV28,14,TRBJ1-5,CASSYGTGNQPQHF,TGTGCCAGCAGCTACGGGACAGGCAATCAGCCCCAGCATTTT
.,.,TRBV15,13,TRBJ1-5,CATSIDSNQPQHF,TGTGCCACCAGTATCGATAGCAATCAGCCCCAGCATTTT
.,TRBD2,TRBV5-1,16,TRBJ2-2,CASSSFSGGGTGELFF,TGCGCCAGCAGCTCCTTCAGCGGGGGTGGAACCGGGGAGCTGTTTTTT
.,.,TRBV28,14,TRBJ2-7,CASSQLLTGFEQYF,TGTGCCAGCAGCCAATTGTTGACGGGGTTCGAGCAGTACTTC
.,.,TRBV7-2,13,TRBJ2-7,CASSPGLGYEQYF,TGTGCCAGCAGCCCCGGACTCGGCTACGAGCAGTACTTC
.,TRBD2,TRBV2,13,TRBJ2-7,CASRTSGRDEQYF,TGTGCCAGCAGGACTAGCGGGAGGGACGAGCAGTACTTC